Following are 15 T cell receptor beta chains from one sample sequenced in a study of cytomegalovirus exposure and HLA in healthy donors. In the PCR, 60 Vbeta and 13 Jbeta primers were used. The repertoire was sequenced with immunoSEQ multiplex PCR; TCRdb's copy has only in-frame clones and lacks some. The sample includes around 120,000 clones, approximately 80% of them seen just once. The source material was PBMCs. These receptors were collected from a female donor in good health and CMV-seropositive.

This clone was counted between two and nine times. The gene calls are TRBV5-8 and TRBJ1-2; the match to TRBD1 covers 9 bases. From germline, CDR1 is SGHTS and CDR2 YDEGEE. Trimming at V came to 3 bases and at J to 7 bases, leaving 10 bases not matched to a gene. The CDR3 is 15 residues long. The CDR3 DNA sequence: TGTGCCAGCAGCTGGAAACCCGAGACAGGGGGTGGCTACACCTTC. Translated, it gives CASSWKPETGGGYTF.

The table lists this clone with a count of one. CDR3 amino acids: CASSESSSGRYTDTQYF. DNA for the CDR3: TGTGCCAGCAGTGAATCGTCTAGCGGGAGGTACACAGATACGCAGTATTTT. V and J are TRBV25-1 and TRBJ2-3; 11 bases fit TRBD2. The V and J ends lost 1 base and 2 bases, in that order; junction bases with no gene match: 5. CDR1 is MGHDK and CDR2 is SYGVNS in the germline V gene. The CDR3 loop spans 17 amino acids. The full variable domain, completed using reference TRBV25-1 and TRBJ2-3, is EADIYQTPRYLVIGTGKKITLECSQTMGHDKMYWYQQDPGMELHLIHYSYGVNSTEKGDLSSESTVSRIRTEHFPLTLESARPSHTSQYLCASSESSSGRYTDTQYFGPGTRLTVL.

Details on this clone: One end of the junction fails to match germline, which may point to a read error. The CDR3 sequence is CASSASSSAYNEQFF. The CDR3 bases are TGTGCTAGCAGCGCATCATCTAGCGCCTACAATGAGCAGTTCTTC. The chain uses TRBV7-7 and TRBJ2-1, with a tentative D call TRBD2 (6 bases). The CDR3 totals 15 residues. Germline CDR1 reads SSHAT; CDR2 reads FNYEAQ (reference sequence).

The chain combines TRBV7-9 with TRBJ2-4; the match to TRBD1 covers 8 bases. Germline loops: CDR1 SEHNR, CDR2 FQNEAQ (reference sequence). Trimming removed 2 bases from V and 3 bases from J; junction bases left unmatched: 9. The CDR3 spans 17 residues. The CDR3 spells CASSLTRQGAYKNIQYF. The CDR3 bases are TGTGCCAGCAGCTTAACCCGGCAGGGGGCCTACAAAAACATTCAGTACTTC.

The V gene is TRBV29-1, the J gene TRBJ2-2; 9 positions match TRBD1. The germline gives CDR1 SQVTM, CDR2 ANQGSEA. Trimming removed 7 bases from V and 1 base from J; junction bases left unmatched: 7. This CDR3 contains 15 residues. In nucleotides, the CDR3 is TGCAGCGCTCGCTCGACAGGGGGGAACACCGGGGAGCTGTTTTTT. The encoded protein is CSARSTGGNTGELFF.

The genes are TRBV5-1 and TRBJ2-1; TRBD1 agrees at 10 bases. Unmatched junction bases numbered 9, after V lost 7 bases and J lost 5 bases. The CDR3 is 15 residues long. Germline assignment: CDR1 SGHRS and CDR2 YFSETQ. CDR3 region: CASRGGQGINNEQFF. For the CDR3, the DNA is TGCGCCAGCCGCGGGGGACAGGGGATCAACAATGAGCAGTTCTTC.

The chain is built from TRBV5-1 and TRBJ2-2; weak D call: TRBD1 (7 bases). This CDR3 has 14 residues. Trimming removed 4 bases from V and 4 bases from J, with 11 bases in between. Germline V gene lookup returns CDR1 SGHRS and CDR2 YFSETQ. CDR3 nucleotide sequence: TGCGCCAGCAGCGACCAGGGGGGCACCGGGGAGCTGTTTTTT. Its translation is CASSDQGGTGELFF. The entire variable domain, with the rest obtained from reference TRBV5-1 and TRBJ2-2, is as follows: KAGVTQTPRYLIKTRGQQVTLSCSPISGHRSVSWYQQTPGQGLQFLFEYFSETQRNKGNFPGRFSGRQFSNSRSEMNVSTLELGDSALYLCASSDQGGTGELFFGEGSRLTVL.

The chain carries TRBV6-5 and TRBJ1-1; a possible D gene is TRBD1 (5 bases). Germline-derived CDR1 and CDR2 are MNHEY and SVGAGI. The length of the CDR3 is 15 residues. V was shortened by 0 bases and J by 1 base, with 9 bases between the two germline ends. The CDR3 coding sequence is TGTGCCAGCAGTTACTCCCGACAGTGGAACACTGAAGCTTTCTTT. Protein product: CASSYSRQWNTEAFF.

This clone turned up a few times. The chain combines TRBV7-3 with TRBJ2-7, with 8 positions matching TRBD1. The CDR3 runs 15 residues. Trimming at V came to 5 bases and at J to 4 bases, leaving 10 bases not matched to a gene. CDR1 and CDR2 from the germline V gene are SGHTA and FQGTGA. The CDR3 is CASSAAGTGFYEQYF. The CDR3 coding sequence is TGTGCCAGCAGCGCGGCCGGGACAGGATTTTACGAGCAGTACTTC.

This clone was seen a single time. The chain joins TRBV19 to TRBJ2-1; TRBD1 matches 7 bases. The CDR3 extends over 14 amino acids. The V segment lost 0 bases and the J segment 6 bases; nucleotides outside the gene matches: 2. Germline V lookup: CDR1 LNHDA, CDR2 SQIVND (reference sequence). DNA for the CDR3: TGTGCCAGTAGTATAGAAACAGGGGTCAATGAGCAGTTCTTC. Translation gives CASSIETGVNEQFF. The full variable domain, in which reference TRBV19 and TRBJ2-1 provide the parts outside the CDR3, is DGGITQSPKYLFRKEGQNVTLSCEQNLNHDAMYWYRQDPGQGLRLIYYSQIVNDFQKGDIAEGYSVSREKKESFPLTVTSAQKNPTAFYLCASSIETGVNEQFFGPGTRLTVL.

The gene calls are TRBV2 and TRBJ2-4; TRBD2 is a possible D gene (5 bases). Deletions cut 3 bases from V and 6 bases from J, with 15 bases between. The length of the CDR3 is 15 residues. CDR1 and CDR2 (germline): SNHLY, FYNNEI. The CDR3 loop reads CASSDPRDLGNIQYF. DNA for the CDR3: TGTGCCAGCAGTGACCCCCGGGATTTAGGAAACATTCAGTACTTC.

The chain is built from TRBV6-5 and TRBJ1-3; D possibly corresponds to TRBD1 (6 bases). V was clipped by 2 bases and J by 0 bases, with 11 bases between them. The CDR3 length is 16 residues. Germline CDR1 is MNHEY and CDR2 is SVGAGI. CDR3 nucleotides: TGTGCCAGCAGTTACGGGGGCAGGAGCTCTGGAAACACCATATATTTT. Translated, it gives CASSYGGRSSGNTIYF.

This clone has just one count. The gene calls are TRBV19 and TRBJ1-4; tentative D call: TRBD1 (6 bases). V was shortened by 8 bases and J by 7 bases, with 17 bases between the two germline ends. Germline values: CDR1 LNHDA, CDR2 SQIVND (reference sequence). The CDR3 is 14 amino acids. DNA of the CDR3: TGTGCCAGTCGAAGGGCAGGGGAAGGTGAAAAACTGTTTTTT. This encodes CASRRAGEGEKLFF. Full variable domain (remainder filled in from reference TRBV19 and TRBJ1-4): DGGITQSPKYLFRKEGQNVTLSCEQNLNHDAMYWYRQDPGQGLRLIYYSQIVNDFQKGDIAEGYSVSREKKESFPLTVTSAQKNPTAFYLCASRRAGEGEKLFFGSGTQLSVL.

The V gene is TRBV19, the J gene TRBJ2-7; 9 bases align to TRBD1. This CDR3 contains 13 residues. Unmatched junction bases numbered 3, after V lost 6 bases and J lost 3 bases. Germline V CDR1 and CDR2: LNHDA, SQIVND (reference sequence). CDR3: CASRRTGVYEQYF. The CDR3 DNA sequence: TGTGCCAGTAGACGGACAGGGGTCTACGAGCAGTACTTC.

The V gene is TRBV2, the J gene TRBJ2-1, with TRBD1 as a possible D gene (5 bases). V was cut by 3 bases and J by 8 bases, with 5 bases left in between. The germline CDR1 and CDR2 sequences are SNHLY and FYNNEI. The CDR3 sequence is 11 residues long. This CDR3 reads CASSDRDEQFF. Here the CDR3 DNA reads TGTGCCAGCAGTGACAGGGATGAGCAGTTCTTC. The full variable domain, completed using reference TRBV2 and TRBJ2-1, is EPEVTQTPSHQVTQMGQEVILRCVPISNHLYFYWYRQILGQKVEFLVSFYNNEISEKSEIFDDQFSVERPDGSNFTLKIRSTKLEDSAMYFCASSDRDEQFFGPGTRLTVL.